A selection of T cell receptor beta chains follows, all from one sample in a study of OX40 agonist ivuxolimab in advanced cancers. Clones were sequenced by immunoSEQ multiplex PCR, and TCRdb holds only the in-frame ones, with some missing. This table holds roughly 73,000 clones, about nine tenths found once. The sample was CD4+ or CD8+ T cells sorted from blood, taken in a trial of the OX40 agonist ivuxolimab. The receptors stem from an adult with an advanced solid tumor such as melanoma, head and neck, liver or kidney cancer. Each CDR3 is given with its conserved first and last residue. Fields, in order: clone size, D gene, V gene, J gene, CDR3 protein, CDR3 DNA. The D gene is left open where the match is weak. Size values are once, few and many counts, or a class for expanded clones, and some rows have none.

>-|TRBD1|TRBV5-1|TRBJ2-1
CASSLVVTGLNEQFF
TGCGCCAGCAGCTTGGTAGTGACAGGGCTCAATGAGCAGTTCTTC
>-|-|TRBV19|TRBJ1-5
CASIRGYNQPQHF
TGTGCCAGTATCCGGGGCTACAATCAGCCCCAGCATTTT
>-|-|TRBV18|TRBJ2-1
CASSPREETSNEQFF
TGTGCCAGCTCACCACGGGAAGAGACCTCCAATGAGCAGTTCTTC
>-|-|TRBV25-1|TRBJ1-4
CATTLGTNEKLFF
TGTGCCACCACACTTGGGACTAATGAAAAACTGTTTTTT
>once|TRBD1|TRBV27|TRBJ1-1
CASSPAIGTGNTEAFF
TGTGCCAGCAGTCCCGCTATTGGGACAGGGAACACTGAAGCTTTCTTT
>-|-|TRBV6-1|TRBJ1-2
CASRQHGALGGYTF
TGTGCCAGCAGACAACATGGCGCCTTGGGAGGCTACACCTTC
>-|-|TRBV7-9|TRBJ2-2
CASLFALSGTGELFF
TGTGCCAGCCTTTTTGCCCTTTCAGGGACCGGGGAGCTGTTTTTT
>-|-|TRBV18|TRBJ2-1
CASSRWGAGNNEQFF
TGTGCCAGCTCCCGGTGGGGGGCGGGGAACAATGAGCAGTTCTTC
>-|TRBD1|TRBV5-4|TRBJ2-1
CASQATGAVDEQFF
TGTGCCAGCCAAGCGACAGGGGCTGTGGATGAGCAGTTCTTC
>-|-|TRBV6-5|TRBJ1-1
CASSYWAGVNTEAFF
TGTGCCAGCAGTTACTGGGCAGGAGTGAACACTGAAGCTTTCTTT
>once|TRBD1|TRBV25-1|TRBJ2-2
CASSARDRGTGELFF
TGTGCCAGCAGTGCCCGGGACAGGGGAACCGGGGAGCTGTTTTTT
>-|-|TRBV12-5|TRBJ2-5
CASGALNRPSETQYF
TGTGCTAGTGGCGCCCTTAACCGTCCGTCAGAGACCCAGTACTTC
>-|TRBD1|TRBV27|TRBJ1-1
CASSRQGIGEAFF
TGTGCCAGCAGTCGACAGGGGATCGGAGAAGCTTTCTTT
>-|-|TRBV5-6|TRBJ2-7
CASSLTGTRKEQYF
TGTGCCAGCAGCTTGACAGGGACTCGGAAAGAGCAGTACTTC
>-|-|TRBV7-8|TRBJ2-2
CASSPWGGHTGELFF
TGTGCCAGCAGCCCGTGGGGGGGGCACACCGGGGAGCTGTTTTTT
>-|-|TRBV5-1|TRBJ2-3
CASSYQTDTQYF
TGCGCCAGCAGCTACCAAACAGATACGCAGTATTTT
>-|TRBD1|TRBV28|TRBJ1-5
CASSTGQGAHQPQHF
TGTGCCAGCAGTACCGGACAGGGGGCTCATCAGCCCCAGCATTTT
>-|-|TRBV2|TRBJ1-3
CASRRGEGNTIYF
TGTGCCAGCAGGAGGGGCGAGGGGAACACCATATATTTT
>-|-|TRBV10-3|TRBJ2-3
CAISDYTDTQYF
TGTGCCATCAGTGACTACACAGATACGCAGTATTTT
>-|-|TRBV6-1|TRBJ1-2
CASSPDRHPTYGYTF
TGTGCCAGCAGTCCGGATCGTCATCCCACCTATGGCTACACCTTC
>-|TRBD1|TRBV7-2|TRBJ1-2
CASSMDRAGYGYTF
TGTGCCAGCAGCATGGACAGGGCCGGCTATGGCTACACCTTC
>-|-|TRBV30|TRBJ1-1
CAWGHRKNTEAFF
TGTGCCTGGGGACACCGGAAGAACACTGAAGCTTTCTTT
>-|-|TRBV5-1|TRBJ2-1
CASSSTQGNEQFF
TGCGCCAGCAGCTCCACTCAGGGGAATGAGCAGTTCTTC
>few|-|TRBV2|TRBJ2-2
CASSDDHLNTGELFF
TGTGCCAGCAGTGATGATCACTTGAACACCGGGGAGCTGTTTTTT
>-|TRBD2|TRBV28|TRBJ2-7
CASRPPLAGGEQYF
TGTGCCAGCAGACCCCCCCTAGCGGGAGGCGAGCAGTACTTC
>once|-|TRBV5-1|TRBJ2-2
CASSLLPLNTGELFF
TGCGCCAGCAGCTTGTTACCGCTAAACACCGGGGAGCTGTTTTTT
>-|-|TRBV29-1|TRBJ1-1
CSVGGTNYGSYAFF
TGCAGCGTTGGGGGTACCAATTATGGAAGTTACGCTTTCTTT
>-|-|TRBV6-5|TRBJ1-2
CASSPGQFYGYTF
TGTGCCAGCAGTCCTGGACAGTTCTATGGCTACACCTTC
>-|-|TRBV15|TRBJ2-5
CATSREETQYF
TGTGCCACCAGCAGGGAAGAGACCCAGTACTTC
>-|TRBD2|TRBV2|TRBJ2-3
CASRASGGVDTQYF
TGTGCCAGCAGGGCTAGCGGGGGAGTGGATACGCAGTATTTT
>-|-|TRBV5-4|TRBJ2-5
CASSFDRGRETQYF
TGTGCCAGCAGCTTTGACAGAGGGAGGGAGACCCAGTACTTC
>-|TRBD2|TRBV19|TRBJ2-5
CASSILGLAEETQYF
TGTGCCAGTAGTATCCTTGGACTAGCGGAAGAGACCCAGTACTTC
>-|-|TRBV2|TRBJ2-7
CASSAFIQGPNEQYF
TGTGCCAGCAGTGCCTTCATACAGGGACCCAACGAGCAGTACTTC
>-|-|TRBV27|TRBJ2-3
CASSWAPEVVDTQYF
TGTGCCAGCAGCTGGGCGCCGGAGGTTGTAGATACGCAGTATTTT
>-|-|TRBV5-1|TRBJ2-7
CASSLVAGSEQYF
TGCGCCAGCAGCTTGGTTGCCGGGAGCGAGCAGTACTTC
>-|TRBD2|TRBV7-2|TRBJ2-5
CASSLRLAGLGETQYF
TGTGCCAGCAGCTTGCGACTAGCGGGGCTAGGGGAGACCCAGTACTTC
>-|TRBD2|TRBV19|TRBJ2-7
CASSRVAGDISYEQYF
TGTGCCAGTAGTAGGGTAGCGGGGGACATCTCCTACGAGCAGTACTTC
>-|-|TRBV28|TRBJ2-1
CASSLNMGSSAHEQFF
TGTGCCAGCAGTTTAAATATGGGGTCCTCGGCTCATGAGCAGTTCTTC
>-|TRBD1|TRBV5-5|TRBJ1-1
CASSWDSLGDTEAFF
TGTGCCAGCAGCTGGGACAGTCTCGGAGACACTGAAGCTTTCTTT
>-|-|TRBV7-9|TRBJ1-5
CASSLVGGGQTQPQHF
TGTGCCAGCAGCTTAGTTGGTGGGGGGCAGACTCAGCCCCAGCATTTT
>-|-|TRBV6-5|TRBJ1-3
CASRPGTPGDTIYF
TGTGCCAGCAGGCCTGGGACACCCGGGGACACCATATATTTT
>-|-|TRBV29-1|TRBJ1-4
CSALGARASTNEKLFF
TGCAGCGCCTTAGGGGCTCGAGCCTCAACTAATGAAAAACTGTTTTTT
>-|-|TRBV6-1|TRBJ2-5
CASSDTAAGETQYF
TGTGCCAGCAGTGATACAGCCGCCGGGGAGACCCAGTACTTC
>few|-|TRBV30|TRBJ1-1
CALTPRNTEAFF
TGTGCCCTCACCCCAAGAAACACTGAAGCTTTCTTT
>few|-|TRBV5-1|TRBJ1-1
CASSSLVRGTEAFF
TGCGCCAGCAGCTCCTTAGTCCGGGGGACTGAAGCTTTCTTT
>-|-|TRBV5-1|TRBJ1-2
CASSLVAGGYTF
TGCGCCAGCAGCTTGGTGGCGGGTGGCTACACCTTC
>-|-|TRBV29-1|TRBJ2-7
CSVTGPVTELSSYEQYF
TGCAGCGTGACAGGACCCGTCACCGAACTTTCCTCCTACGAGCAGTACTTC
>once|-|TRBV19|TRBJ2-7
CASSGLRGAAGEQYF
TGTGCCAGTAGTGGCCTCAGGGGCGCAGCGGGCGAGCAGTACTTC
>-|-|TRBV9|TRBJ1-1
CASSVGGASTEAFF
TGTGCCAGCAGCGTAGGGGGGGCGAGCACTGAAGCTTTCTTT
>-|TRBD2|TRBV6-6|TRBJ2-7
CASRRGGSYEQYF
TGTGCCAGCAGGCGGGGGGGCTCCTACGAGCAGTACTTC
>few|-|TRBV6-5|TRBJ2-3
CASSFYGQSTDTQYF
TGTGCCAGCAGTTTCTACGGACAGAGCACAGATACGCAGTATTTT
>-|-|TRBV5-5|TRBJ2-7
CASSLGASDYYEQYF
TGTGCCAGCAGCTTAGGAGCTAGCGACTACTACGAGCAGTACTTC
>-|-|TRBV7-9|TRBJ1-5
CASSSGTDYQPQHF
TGTGCCAGCAGCTCGGGGACGGATTACCAGCCCCAGCATTTT
>once|TRBD2|TRBV18|TRBJ2-7
CASSPASGGYEQYF
TGTGCCAGCTCACCAGCTAGCGGGGGCTACGAGCAGTACTTC